This T cell receptor beta chain comes out of a study of blood T cell repertoires in COVID-19. V was clipped by 1 base and J by 4 bases; unmatched bases: 4. The length of the CDR3 is 15 residues. Germline V gene lookup returns CDR1 SGHRS and CDR2 YFSETQ. TCRdb's table, derived via immunoSEQ multiplex PCR, lists solely in-frame clones and lacks some. The sample has around 250,000 clones, 89% seen once. This clone was picked up one time. This clonotype was sampled from a woman aged 40 to 49 who had recovered from COVID-19. Source material: peripheral blood. The rearrangement links TRBV5-1 to TRBJ2-3; 9 nucleotides align to TRBD2. The chain's CDR3 is CASSLSAGGPDTQYF. The CDR3 DNA reads TGCGCCAGCAGCTTGAGTGCGGGAGGGCCAGATACGCAGTATTTT.